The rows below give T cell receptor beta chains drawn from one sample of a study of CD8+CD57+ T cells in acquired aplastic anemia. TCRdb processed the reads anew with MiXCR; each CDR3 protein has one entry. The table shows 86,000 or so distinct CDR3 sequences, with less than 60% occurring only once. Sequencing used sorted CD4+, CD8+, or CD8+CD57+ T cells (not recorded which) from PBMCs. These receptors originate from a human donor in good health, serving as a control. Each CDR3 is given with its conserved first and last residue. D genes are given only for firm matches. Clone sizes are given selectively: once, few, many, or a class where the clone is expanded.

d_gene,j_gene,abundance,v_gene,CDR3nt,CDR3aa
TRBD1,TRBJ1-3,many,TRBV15,TGTGCCACCGCCGGGACAGGCGACGTCTCTGGAAACACCATATATTTT,CATAGTGDVSGNTIYF
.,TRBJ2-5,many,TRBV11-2,TGTGCCAGCAGCTCTCGGGAAGAACAAGAGACCCAGTACTTC,CASSSREEQETQYF
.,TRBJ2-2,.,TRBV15,TGTGCCACCAGCAGAGGACAGAGACCCTCGGGCACCGGGGAGCTGTTTTTT,CATSRGQRPSGTGELFF
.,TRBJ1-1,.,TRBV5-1,TGCGCCAGCAGCCGGGCAAGAAGGGGGTTTGAGGGAGCTTTCTTT,CASSRARRGFEGAFF
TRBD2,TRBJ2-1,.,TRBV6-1,TGTGCCAGCAGTACCGTAACCCTAGTAGCGGGGAGGAATGAGCAGTTCTTC,CASSTVTLVAGRNEQFF
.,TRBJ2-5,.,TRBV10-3,TGTGCCATCAGTGCCTCGGTCGGGGAAGGAGGGTACCAAGAGACCCAGTACTTC,CAISASVGEGGYQETQYF
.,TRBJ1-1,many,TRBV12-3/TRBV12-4,TGTGCCAGCAGTTTGGCGGGGACTGAAGCTTTCTTT,CASSLAGTEAFF
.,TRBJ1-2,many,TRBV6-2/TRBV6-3,TGTGCCAGCAGTTACTGGACAGATGGCTACACCTTC,CASSYWTDGYTF
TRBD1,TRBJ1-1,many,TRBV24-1,TGTGCCACCAGAGACAGGGGTATGGAAGCTTTCTTT,CATRDRGMEAFF
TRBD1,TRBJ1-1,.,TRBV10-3,TGTGCCGCCAACAGGGGGGAGTCGACTGAAGCTTTCTTT,CAANRGESTEAFF
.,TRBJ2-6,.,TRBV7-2,TGTGCCAGCAGCGCCTCATATCTAGGGTCTGGGGCCAACGTCCTGACTTTC,CASSASYLGSGANVLTF
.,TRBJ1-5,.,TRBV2,TGTGCCAGCAGTGACTCATATAGCAATCAGCCCCAGCATTTT,CASSDSYSNQPQHF
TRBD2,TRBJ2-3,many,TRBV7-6,TGTGCCAGCTCCGGGGGGGGCGCCGATACGCAGTATTTT,CASSGGGADTQYF
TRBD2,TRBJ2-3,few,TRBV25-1,TGTGCCAGCAGACCTCCAGGACTAGCAGGTTCAGATACGCAGTATTTT,CASRPPGLAGSDTQYF
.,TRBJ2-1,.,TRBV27,TGTGCCAGCAGCGTAGAGGGGGACTCCGGCAATGAGCAGCTCTTC,CASSVEGDSGNEQLF
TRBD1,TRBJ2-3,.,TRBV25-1,TGTGCCAGCAGTGGTGACAGGGGAACAGATACGCAGTATTTT,CASSGDRGTDTQYF
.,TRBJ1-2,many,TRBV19,TGTGCCGCGAAGGGTGCTGGCTACACCTTC,CAAKGAGYTF
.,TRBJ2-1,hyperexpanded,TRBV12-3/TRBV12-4,TGTGCCAGCAGTTCCCCCCTCGGGACACTCAATGAGCAGTTCTTC,CASSSPLGTLNEQFF
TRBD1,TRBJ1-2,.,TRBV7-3,TGTGCCAGCAGCTCAACAGGAGTACAGGGGTTGGACGGCTACACCTTC,CASSSTGVQGLDGYTF
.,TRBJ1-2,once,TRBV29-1,TGCAGCGTTGATCCCACCTTAACCAACTATGGCTACACCTTC,CSVDPTLTNYGYTF
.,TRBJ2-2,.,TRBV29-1,TGCAGCGGCGGGACAACGAACACCGGGGAGCTGTTTTTT,CSGGTTNTGELFF
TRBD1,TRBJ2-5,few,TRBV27,TGTGCCAGCAGTCTCACAGGGGTGGAGACCCAGTACTTC,CASSLTGVETQYF
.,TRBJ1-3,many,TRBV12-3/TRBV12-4,TGTGCCAGCAAGGAGGGAGATCTGACTGGAAACACCATATATTTT,CASKEGDLTGNTIYF
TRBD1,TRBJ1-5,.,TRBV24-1,TGTGCCACCAGTGATTCACAGGGGTTAGGCCAGCCCCAGCATTTT,CATSDSQGLGQPQHF
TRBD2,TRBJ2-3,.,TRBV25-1,TGTGCCAGCAGCCCCTCGGGGGGAGCAGATACGCAGTATTTT,CASSPSGGADTQYF
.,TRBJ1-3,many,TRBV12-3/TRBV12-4,TGTGCCAGCTCGGCCCTCGCTGACACCATATATTTT,CASSALADTIYF
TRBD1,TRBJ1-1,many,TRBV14,TGTGCCAGCAGCCCCCAGGGGGCAATCGAGGCTTTCTTT,CASSPQGAIEAFF
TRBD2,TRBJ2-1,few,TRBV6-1,TGTGCCAGCAGTCAGCTCTTTAGCGGGAGGGAGGGCGATGAGCAGTTCTTC,CASSQLFSGREGDEQFF
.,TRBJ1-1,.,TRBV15,TGTGCCACCAGCAGAGATGAGGGACACGTAGGTGAAGCTTTCTTT,CATSRDEGHVGEAFF
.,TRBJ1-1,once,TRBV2,TGTGCCAGCATGGGCAAACAAAGGAGTGCTTTCTTT,CASMGKQRSAFF
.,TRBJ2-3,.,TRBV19,TGTGCCAGTAGTATGAGCCCTCTTGGCACAGATACGCAGTATTTT,CASSMSPLGTDTQYF
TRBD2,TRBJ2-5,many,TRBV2,TGTGCCAGCAGAGCGGGACTAGCGGTCCAAGAGACCCAGTACTTC,CASRAGLAVQETQYF
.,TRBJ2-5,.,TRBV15,TGTGCCACTACTAGGTTGGGAGAGACCCAGTACTTC,CATTRLGETQYF
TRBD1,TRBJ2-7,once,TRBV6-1,TGTGCCAGCAGGGGGACAGGGGGCGACGAGCAGTACTTC,CASRGTGGDEQYF
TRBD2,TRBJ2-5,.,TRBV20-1,TGCGGTGCCAGGGGCCTGGGACTAGGACGCGGGGCGGAAGAGACCCAGTACTTC,CGARGLGLGRGAEETQYF
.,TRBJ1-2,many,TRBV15,TGTGCCACCAGCAGAGTAAACCCGGATAATAACTATGGCTACACCTTC,CATSRVNPDNNYGYTF
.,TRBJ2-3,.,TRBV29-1,TGCAGCACTAAGGGGAAGGTTGGCACAGATACGCAGTATTTT,CSTKGKVGTDTQYF
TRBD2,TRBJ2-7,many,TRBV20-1,TGCAGTGCCACCGGACTAGCGGGAGGCTACGAGCAGTACTTC,CSATGLAGGYEQYF
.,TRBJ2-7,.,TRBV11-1,TGTGCCAGCAGTCGTCTTAATGGGCCGTCCCCCTACGAGCAGTACTTC,CASSRLNGPSPYEQYF
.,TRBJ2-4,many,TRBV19,TGTGCCAGTAGTAAGGGCAGGGGGGAAAACATTCAGTACTTC,CASSKGRGENIQYF
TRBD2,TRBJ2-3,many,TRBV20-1,TGCAGTGCTGACCTAGGGACTAGCGGGAGAGCGATTCCTGATACGCAGTATTTT,CSADLGTSGRAIPDTQYF
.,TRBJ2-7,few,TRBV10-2,TGCGCCAGCAGTGAGACTGTCTCCTACGAGCAGTACTTC,CASSETVSYEQYF
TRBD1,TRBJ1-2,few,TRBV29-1,TGCAGCGTTGTGGGACAGGGGGCGAAGGGCTACACCTTC,CSVVGQGAKGYTF
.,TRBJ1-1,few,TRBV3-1,TGTGCCAGCAGCCAAGTCGAGAACACTGAAGCTTTCTTT,CASSQVENTEAFF
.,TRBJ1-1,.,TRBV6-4,TGTGCCAGCAGCCAATCGACAGAGAACACTGAAGCTTTCTTT,CASSQSTENTEAFF
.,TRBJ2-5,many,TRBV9,TGTGCCAGCAGCCTCAGTGGGGGGGCCGAAGAGACCCAGTACTTC,CASSLSGGAEETQYF
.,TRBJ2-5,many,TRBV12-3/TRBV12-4,TGTGCCAGCAGTCAGGGATCGGCGCTTGAGACCCAGTACTTC,CASSQGSALETQYF
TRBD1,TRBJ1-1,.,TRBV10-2,TGCGCCAGCAGTCGGGACAGGGTAGGCACTGAAGCCTTCTTT,CASSRDRVGTEAFF
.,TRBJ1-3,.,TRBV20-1,TGCAGTGCTAGGATGTCTGGAAACACCATATATTTT,CSARMSGNTIYF
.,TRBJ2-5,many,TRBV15,TGTGCCACCAGCACGAGACAGAAAGAGACCCAGTACTTC,CATSTRQKETQYF
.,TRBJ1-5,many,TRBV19,TGTGCCAGTAGTCCCCTGAGGGAGCCCCAGCATTTT,CASSPLREPQHF
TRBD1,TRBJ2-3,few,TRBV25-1,TGTGCCAGCAGTGCTCATACCGGGACAGGGGACACAGATACGCAGTATTTT,CASSAHTGTGDTDTQYF
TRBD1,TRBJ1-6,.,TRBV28,TGTGCCAGCAGTTACAGGGGGTCGAGATCACCCCTCCACTTT,CASSYRGSRSPLHF
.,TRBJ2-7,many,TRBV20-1,TGCAGTGCTGGCCAGTTTGAGACCCACACCTACGAGCAGTACTTC,CSAGQFETHTYEQYF
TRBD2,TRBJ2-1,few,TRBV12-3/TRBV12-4,TGTGCCAGCAGCGTCGGGACTAGTAACTATGAGCAGTTCTTC,CASSVGTSNYEQFF
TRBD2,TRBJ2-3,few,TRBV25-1,TGTGCCAGCAGTGCCAGCAGTGCCCTAGCGGGAGCGGGTGATACGCAGTATTTT,CASSASSALAGAGDTQYF
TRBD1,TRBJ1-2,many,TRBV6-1,TGTGCCAGCAGGGACGACAGGGAATATGGCTACACCTTC,CASRDDREYGYTF